This T cell receptor (beta chain) emerged from a study of beta chain features in type 1 diabetes. Points from the study as a whole: For TCRB rearrangement, an influence of HLA type remained unresolved here.

Comment on this clone: The antigen is undetermined.

Researchers reported sorting CD4+ naive, central memory, regulatory and stem cell-like memory cells via CD45RO/CCR7/CD25/CD127/CD95/CD27. The CDR3 runs 15 residues. Germline assignment: CDR1 SGHTA and CDR2 FQGNSA. Trimming cost V 3 bases and J 10 bases; bases outside gene matches: 8. Sequenced material consisted of expressed TCRB transcripts (all of the isolated RNA was reverse transcribed). Only in-frame clones appear in the TCRdb table, and some are missing; sequencing was by immunoSEQ multiplex PCR. The top ten clones hold approximately 1% of a sample with about 290,000 clones, about 8.5% of them seen once.

This TCR was recovered from a young woman in good health. The source material was central memory CD4+ T cells from blood. The chain uses TRBV7-2 and TRBJ1-6, with TRBD1 identical over 8 bases. This CDR3 is CASSFSGQGGSPLHF. The CDR3 DNA follows: TGTGCCAGCAGCTTCTCAGGACAGGGCGGATCACCCCTCCACTTT. The full variable domain, rest sourced from reference TRBV7-2 and TRBJ1-6, is GAGVSQSPSNKVTEKGKDVELRCDPISGHTALYWYRQSLGQGLEFLIYFQGNSAPDKSGLPSDRFSAERTGGSVSTLTIQRTQQEDSAVYLCASSFSGQGGSPLHFGNGTRLTVT.